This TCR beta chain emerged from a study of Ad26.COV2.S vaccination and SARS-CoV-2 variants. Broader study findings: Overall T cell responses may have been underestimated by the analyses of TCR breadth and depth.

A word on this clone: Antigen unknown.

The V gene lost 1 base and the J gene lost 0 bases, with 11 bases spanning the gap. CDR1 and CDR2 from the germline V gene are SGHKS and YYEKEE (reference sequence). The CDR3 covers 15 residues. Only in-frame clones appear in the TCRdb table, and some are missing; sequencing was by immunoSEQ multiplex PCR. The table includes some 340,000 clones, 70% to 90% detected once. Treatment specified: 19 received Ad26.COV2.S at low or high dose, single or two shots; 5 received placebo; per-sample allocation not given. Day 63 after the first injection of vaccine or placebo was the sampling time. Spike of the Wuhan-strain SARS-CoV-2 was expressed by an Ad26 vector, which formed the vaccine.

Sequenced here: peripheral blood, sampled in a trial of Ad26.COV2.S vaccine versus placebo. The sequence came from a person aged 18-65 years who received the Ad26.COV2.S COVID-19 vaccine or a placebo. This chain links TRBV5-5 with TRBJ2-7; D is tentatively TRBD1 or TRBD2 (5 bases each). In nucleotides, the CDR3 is TGTGCCAGCAGCTTGTACGAGGGGCGCTCCTACGAGCAGTACTTC. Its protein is CASSLYEGRSYEQYF.